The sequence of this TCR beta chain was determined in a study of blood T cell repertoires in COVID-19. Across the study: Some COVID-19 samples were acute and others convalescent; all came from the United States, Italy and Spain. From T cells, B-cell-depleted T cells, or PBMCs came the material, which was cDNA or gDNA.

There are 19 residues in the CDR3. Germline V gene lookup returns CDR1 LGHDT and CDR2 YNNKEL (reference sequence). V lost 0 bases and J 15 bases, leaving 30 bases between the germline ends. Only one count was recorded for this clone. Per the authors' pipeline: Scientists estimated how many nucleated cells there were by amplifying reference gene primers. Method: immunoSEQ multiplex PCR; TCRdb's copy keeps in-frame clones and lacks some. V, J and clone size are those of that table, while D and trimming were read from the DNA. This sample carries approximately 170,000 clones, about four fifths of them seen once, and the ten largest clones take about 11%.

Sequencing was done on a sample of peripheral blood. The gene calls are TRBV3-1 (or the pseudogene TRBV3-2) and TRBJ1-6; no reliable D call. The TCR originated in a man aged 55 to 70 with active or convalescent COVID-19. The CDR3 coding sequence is TGTGCCAGCAGCCAAGATTCGACAAGACTTTTAACGGCCGGACTCCTCCTCCACTTT. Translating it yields CASSQDSTRLLTAGLLLHF.